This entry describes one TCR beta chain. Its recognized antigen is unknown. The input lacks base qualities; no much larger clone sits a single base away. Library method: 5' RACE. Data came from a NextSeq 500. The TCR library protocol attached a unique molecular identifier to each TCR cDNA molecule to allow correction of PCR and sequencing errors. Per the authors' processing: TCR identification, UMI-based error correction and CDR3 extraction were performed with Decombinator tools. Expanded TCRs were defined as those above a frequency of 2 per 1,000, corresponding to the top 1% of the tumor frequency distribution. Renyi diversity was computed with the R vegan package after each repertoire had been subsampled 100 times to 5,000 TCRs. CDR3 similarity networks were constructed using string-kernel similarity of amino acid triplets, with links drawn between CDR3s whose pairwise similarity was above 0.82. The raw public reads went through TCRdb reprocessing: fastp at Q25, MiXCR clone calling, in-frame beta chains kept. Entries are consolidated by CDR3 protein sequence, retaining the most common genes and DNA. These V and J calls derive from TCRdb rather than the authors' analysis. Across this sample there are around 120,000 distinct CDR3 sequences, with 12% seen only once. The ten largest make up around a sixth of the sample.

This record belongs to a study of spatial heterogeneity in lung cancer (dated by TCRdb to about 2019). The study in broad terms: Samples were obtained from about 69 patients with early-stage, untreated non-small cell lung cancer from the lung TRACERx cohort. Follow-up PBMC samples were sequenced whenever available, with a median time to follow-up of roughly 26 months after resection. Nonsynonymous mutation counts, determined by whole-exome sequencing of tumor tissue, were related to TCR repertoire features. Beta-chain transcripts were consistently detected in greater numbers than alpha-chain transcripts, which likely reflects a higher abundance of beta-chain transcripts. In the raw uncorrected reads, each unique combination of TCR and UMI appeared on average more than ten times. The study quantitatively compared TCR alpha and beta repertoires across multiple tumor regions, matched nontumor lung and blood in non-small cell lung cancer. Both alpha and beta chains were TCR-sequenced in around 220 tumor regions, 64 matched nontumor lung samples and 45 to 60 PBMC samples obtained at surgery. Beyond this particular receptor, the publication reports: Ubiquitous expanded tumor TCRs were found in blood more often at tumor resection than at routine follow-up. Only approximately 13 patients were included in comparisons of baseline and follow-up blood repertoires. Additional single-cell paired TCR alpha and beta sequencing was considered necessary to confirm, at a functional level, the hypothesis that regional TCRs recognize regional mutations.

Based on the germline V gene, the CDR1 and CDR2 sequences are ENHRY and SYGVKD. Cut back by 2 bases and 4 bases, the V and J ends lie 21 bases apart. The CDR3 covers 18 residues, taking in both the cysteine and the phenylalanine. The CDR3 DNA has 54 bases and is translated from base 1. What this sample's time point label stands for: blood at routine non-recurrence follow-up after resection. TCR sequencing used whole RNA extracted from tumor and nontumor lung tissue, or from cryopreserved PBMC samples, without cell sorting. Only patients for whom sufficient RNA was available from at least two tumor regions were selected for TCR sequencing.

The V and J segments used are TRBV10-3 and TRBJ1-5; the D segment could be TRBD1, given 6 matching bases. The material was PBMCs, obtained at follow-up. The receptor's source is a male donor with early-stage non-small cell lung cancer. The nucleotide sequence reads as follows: TGTGCCATCAGTGAGACCTTAGGTGTGACAGGCCCAAATCAGCCCCAGCATTTT. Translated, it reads CAISETLGVTGPNQPQHF.